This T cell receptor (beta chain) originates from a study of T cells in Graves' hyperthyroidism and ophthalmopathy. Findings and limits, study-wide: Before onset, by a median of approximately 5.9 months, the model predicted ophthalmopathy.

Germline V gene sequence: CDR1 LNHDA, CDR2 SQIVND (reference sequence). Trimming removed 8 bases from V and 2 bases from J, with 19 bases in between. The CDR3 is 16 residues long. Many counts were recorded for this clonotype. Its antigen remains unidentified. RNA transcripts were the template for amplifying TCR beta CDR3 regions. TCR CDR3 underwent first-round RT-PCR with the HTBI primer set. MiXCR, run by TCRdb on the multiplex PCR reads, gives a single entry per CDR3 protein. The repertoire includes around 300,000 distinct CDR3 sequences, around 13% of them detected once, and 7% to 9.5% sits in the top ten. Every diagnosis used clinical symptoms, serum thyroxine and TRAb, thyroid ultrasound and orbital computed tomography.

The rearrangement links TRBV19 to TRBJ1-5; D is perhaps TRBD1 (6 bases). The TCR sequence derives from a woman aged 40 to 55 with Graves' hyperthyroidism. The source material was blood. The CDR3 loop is CASRRVGGGGNQPQHF. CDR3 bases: TGTGCCAGTCGACGGGTAGGGGGAGGGGGCAATCAGCCCCAGCATTTT. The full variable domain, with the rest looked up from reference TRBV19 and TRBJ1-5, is DGGITQSPKYLFRKEGQNVTLSCEQNLNHDAMYWYRQDPGQGLRLIYYSQIVNDFQKGDIAEGYSVSREKKESFPLTVTSAQKNPTAFYLCASRRVGGGGNQPQHFGDGTRLSIL.